The rows below give T cell receptor beta chains drawn from one sample of a study of identical twins. TCRdb independently ran MiXCR on the 5' RACE reads; one entry per CDR3 protein. The data contain around 280,000 distinct CDR3 sequences, about 8.9% of them singletons. These data also featured in a second study, about yellow fever vaccine responses in identical twins.

Sequenced: memory (CD45RO+) T cells sorted from blood. The origin of the receptors is a woman under 30 in good health. CDR3s include the opening cysteine and the closing phenylalanine or tryptophan. A D gene is named only where the DNA matches it firmly. Part of the rows lack a size; the others show once, few, many or a class for expanded clones.

abundance: -; d_gene: -; j_gene: TRBJ2-1; v_gene: TRBV12-3/TRBV12-4; CDR3nt: TGTGCCAGCAGGCGGGCGGGGGAGCAGTTCTTC; CDR3aa: CASRRAGEQFF
abundance: -; d_gene: -; j_gene: TRBJ1-1; v_gene: TRBV10-3; CDR3nt: TGTGCCATCACGCAGGGGATGAACACTGAAGCTTTCTTT; CDR3aa: CAITQGMNTEAFF
abundance: few; d_gene: -; j_gene: TRBJ2-7; v_gene: TRBV7-7; CDR3nt: TGTGCCAGCAGCCACCGTCTCCCGGACAGCCTCCCGTCCTACGAGCAGTACTTC; CDR3aa: CASSHRLPDSLPSYEQYF
abundance: few; d_gene: TRBD2; j_gene: TRBJ2-4; v_gene: TRBV11-2; CDR3nt: TGTGCCAGCAGAGGACTAGCGGGAGGCCCCCTAGCCAAAAACATTCAGTACTTC; CDR3aa: CASRGLAGGPLAKNIQYF
abundance: few; d_gene: TRBD1; j_gene: TRBJ1-1; v_gene: TRBV3-1; CDR3nt: TGTGCCAGCAGCCAAGTCCAGGGGGACACTGAAGCTTTCTTT; CDR3aa: CASSQVQGDTEAFF
abundance: -; d_gene: -; j_gene: TRBJ2-1; v_gene: TRBV7-9; CDR3nt: TGTGCCAGCAGCTTCCGGAACTACAATGAGCAGTTCTTC; CDR3aa: CASSFRNYNEQFF
abundance: few; d_gene: -; j_gene: TRBJ1-2; v_gene: TRBV7-9; CDR3nt: TGTGCCAGCAGCTCCTTCACCCTCCATGGCTACACCTTC; CDR3aa: CASSSFTLHGYTF
abundance: few; d_gene: TRBD2; j_gene: TRBJ2-1; v_gene: TRBV3-1; CDR3nt: TGTGCCAGCAGCCAAGGATTCGTACGACCTGTATCGGGGCGGGGGGGCCGAGATGAGCAGTTCTTC; CDR3aa: CASSQGFVRPVSGRGGRDEQFF
abundance: few; d_gene: -; j_gene: TRBJ2-5; v_gene: TRBV12-3/TRBV12-4; CDR3nt: TGTGCCAGCAGTTTAAGGGGGGCTGGGGAGACCCAGTACTTC; CDR3aa: CASSLRGAGETQYF
abundance: many; d_gene: -; j_gene: TRBJ1-1; v_gene: TRBV5-6; CDR3nt: TGTGCCAGCAGCTTGGCAGGGATCACTGAAGCTTTCTTT; CDR3aa: CASSLAGITEAFF
abundance: few; d_gene: TRBD1; j_gene: TRBJ1-1; v_gene: TRBV28; CDR3nt: TGTGCCAGCAGGACAGGGTTAGAGACTGAAGCTTTCTTT; CDR3aa: CASRTGLETEAFF
abundance: -; d_gene: TRBD2; j_gene: TRBJ2-5; v_gene: TRBV20-1; CDR3nt: TGCAGTGCTAGAGGGCTACTAGCGGGGGGCGAGACCCAGTACTTC; CDR3aa: CSARGLLAGGETQYF
abundance: few; d_gene: -; j_gene: TRBJ2-2; v_gene: TRBV18; CDR3nt: TGTGCCAGCTCACCACCCCGAGGGGAGCTGTTTTTT; CDR3aa: CASSPPRGELFF
abundance: many; d_gene: -; j_gene: TRBJ2-5; v_gene: TRBV4-1; CDR3nt: TGCGCCAGCAGCCATAGGACAGCGGAGACCCAGTACTTC; CDR3aa: CASSHRTAETQYF